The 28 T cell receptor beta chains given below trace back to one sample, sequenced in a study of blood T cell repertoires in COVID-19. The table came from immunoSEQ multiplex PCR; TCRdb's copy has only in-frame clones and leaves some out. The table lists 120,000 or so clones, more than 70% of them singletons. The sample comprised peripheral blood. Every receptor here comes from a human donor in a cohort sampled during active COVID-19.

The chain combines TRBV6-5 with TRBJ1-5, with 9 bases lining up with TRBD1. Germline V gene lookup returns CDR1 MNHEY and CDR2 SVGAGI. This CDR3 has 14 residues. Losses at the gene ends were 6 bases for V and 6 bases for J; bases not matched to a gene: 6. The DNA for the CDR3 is TGTGCCAGCAGGGGACAGGGAAGGAGTCAGCCCCAGCATTTT. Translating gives CASRGQGRSQPQHF.

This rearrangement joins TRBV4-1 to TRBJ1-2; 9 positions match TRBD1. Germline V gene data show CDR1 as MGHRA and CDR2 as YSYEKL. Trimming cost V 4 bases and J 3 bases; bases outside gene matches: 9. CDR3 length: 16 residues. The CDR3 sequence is CASSPFVDRGYYGYTF. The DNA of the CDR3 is TGCGCCAGCAGCCCCTTTGTGGACAGGGGATACTATGGCTACACCTTC.

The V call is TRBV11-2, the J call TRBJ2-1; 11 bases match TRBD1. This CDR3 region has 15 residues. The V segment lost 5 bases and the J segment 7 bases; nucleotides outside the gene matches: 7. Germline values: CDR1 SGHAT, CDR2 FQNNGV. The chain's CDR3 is CASSQDRGLGNEQFF. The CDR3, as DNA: TGTGCCAGCAGCCAGGACAGGGGGCTAGGTAATGAGCAGTTCTTC.

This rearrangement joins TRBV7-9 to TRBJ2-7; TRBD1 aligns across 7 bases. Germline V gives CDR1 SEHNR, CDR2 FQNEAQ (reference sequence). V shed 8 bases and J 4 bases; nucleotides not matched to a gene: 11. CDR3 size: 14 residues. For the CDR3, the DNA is TGTGCCAGCGGATACCGGGACAGACGATACGAGCAGTACTTC. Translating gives CASGYRDRRYEQYF.

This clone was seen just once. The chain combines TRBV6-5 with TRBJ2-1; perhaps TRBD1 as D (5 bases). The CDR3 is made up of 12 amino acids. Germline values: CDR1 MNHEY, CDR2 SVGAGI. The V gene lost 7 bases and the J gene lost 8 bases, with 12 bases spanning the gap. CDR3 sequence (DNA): TGTGCCAGCACCTCCCTAGGGGATGAGCAGTTCTTC. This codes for CASTSLGDEQFF.

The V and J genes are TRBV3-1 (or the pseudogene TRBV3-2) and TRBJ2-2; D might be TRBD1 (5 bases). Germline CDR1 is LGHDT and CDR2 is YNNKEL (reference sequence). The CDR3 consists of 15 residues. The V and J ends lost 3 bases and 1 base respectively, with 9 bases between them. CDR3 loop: CASSHGQGNTGELFF. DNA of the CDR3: TGTGCCAGCAGCCATGGGCAGGGGAACACCGGGGAGCTGTTTTTT.

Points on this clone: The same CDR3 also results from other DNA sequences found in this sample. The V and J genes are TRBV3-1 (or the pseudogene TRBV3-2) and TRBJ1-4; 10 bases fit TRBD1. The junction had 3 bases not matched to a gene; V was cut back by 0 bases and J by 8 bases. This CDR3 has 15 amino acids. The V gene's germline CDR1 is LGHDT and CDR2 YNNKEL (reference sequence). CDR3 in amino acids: CASSQDMGQGEKLFF. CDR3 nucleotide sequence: TGTGCCAGCAGCCAAGATATGGGACAGGGGGAAAAACTGTTTTTT.

CDR3 amino acids: CASSRDNRAIGTDTQYF. DNA of the CDR3: TGTGCCAGCAGCCGGGATAACAGGGCGATTGGCACAGATACGCAGTATTTT. The rearrangement uses TRBV5-4 and TRBJ2-3; tentative D call: TRBD1 (6 bases). Between the trimmed V and J ends, which lost 4 bases and 1 base, there was a span of 19 bases. Germline lookup yields CDR1 SGHNT and CDR2 YYREEE (reference sequence). The length of the CDR3 is 17 residues.

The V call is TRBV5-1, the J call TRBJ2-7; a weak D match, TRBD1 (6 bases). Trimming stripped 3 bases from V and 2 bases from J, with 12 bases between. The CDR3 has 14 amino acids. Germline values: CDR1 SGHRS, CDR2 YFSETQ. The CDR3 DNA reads TGCGCCAGCAGCTGGCTAGGGGGAACCTACGAGCAGTACTTC. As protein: CASSWLGGTYEQYF.

The CDR3 spells CSASVYGLATDTQYF. The CDR3 DNA follows: TGCAGTGCTAGTGTTTATGGACTAGCCACAGATACGCAGTATTTT. The chain combines TRBV20-1 with TRBJ2-3; 8 bases fit TRBD2. CDR1 and CDR2 from the germline V gene are DFQATT and SNEGSKA (reference sequence). V trimming: 3 bases; J trimming: 2 bases; junction bases outside the gene matches: 7. CDR3 length equals 15 residues.

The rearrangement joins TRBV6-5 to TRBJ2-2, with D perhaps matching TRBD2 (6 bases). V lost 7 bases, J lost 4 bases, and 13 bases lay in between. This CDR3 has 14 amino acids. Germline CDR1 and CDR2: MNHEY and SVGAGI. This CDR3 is CASNPGGGTGELFF. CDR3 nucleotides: TGTGCCAGCAATCCCGGGGGTGGCACCGGGGAGCTGTTTTTT.

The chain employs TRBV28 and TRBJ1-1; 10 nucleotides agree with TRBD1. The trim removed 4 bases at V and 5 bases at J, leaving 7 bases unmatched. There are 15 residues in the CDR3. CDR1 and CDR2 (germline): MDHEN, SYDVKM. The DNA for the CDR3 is TGTGCCAGCAGTTCCCCCGGACAGGGGGGGACTGAAGCTTTCTTT. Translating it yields CASSSPGQGGTEAFF.

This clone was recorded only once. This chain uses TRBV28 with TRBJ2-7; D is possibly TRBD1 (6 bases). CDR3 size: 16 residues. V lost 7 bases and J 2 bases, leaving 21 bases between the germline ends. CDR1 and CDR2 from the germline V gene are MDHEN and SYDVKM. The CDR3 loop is CASTPLNRADTYEQYF. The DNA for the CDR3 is TGTGCCAGCACACCCCTAAACAGGGCGGATACCTACGAGCAGTACTTC.

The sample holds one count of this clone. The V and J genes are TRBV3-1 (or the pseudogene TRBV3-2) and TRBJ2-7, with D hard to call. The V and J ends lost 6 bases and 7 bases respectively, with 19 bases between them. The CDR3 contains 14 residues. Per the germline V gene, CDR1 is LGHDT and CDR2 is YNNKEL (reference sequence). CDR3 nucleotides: TGTGCCAGCAGTCATTTTGGCGAGGCAAGGGAGCAGTACTTC. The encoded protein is CASSHFGEAREQYF.

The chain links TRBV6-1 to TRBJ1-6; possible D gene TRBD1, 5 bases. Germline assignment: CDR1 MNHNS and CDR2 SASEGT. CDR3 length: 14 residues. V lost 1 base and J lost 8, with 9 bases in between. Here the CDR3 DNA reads TGTGCCAGCAGTGAAGTTGGAGGGGATTCACCCCTCCACTTT. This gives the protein CASSEVGGDSPLHF.

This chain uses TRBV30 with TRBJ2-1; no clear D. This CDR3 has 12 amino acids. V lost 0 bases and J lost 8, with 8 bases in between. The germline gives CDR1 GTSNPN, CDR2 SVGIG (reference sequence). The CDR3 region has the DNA TGTGCCTGGAGTGTCCTAGAAGATGAGCAGTTCTTC. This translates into CAWSVLEDEQFF.

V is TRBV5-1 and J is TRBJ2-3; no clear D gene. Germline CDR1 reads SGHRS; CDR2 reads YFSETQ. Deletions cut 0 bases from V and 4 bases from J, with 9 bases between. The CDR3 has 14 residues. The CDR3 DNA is TGCGCCAGCAGCTTGGGGGCAGCCCCAGATACGCAGTATTTT. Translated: CASSLGAAPDTQYF. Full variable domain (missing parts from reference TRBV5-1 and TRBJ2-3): KAGVTQTPRYLIKTRGQQVTLSCSPISGHRSVSWYQQTPGQGLQFLFEYFSETQRNKGNFPGRFSGRQFSNSRSEMNVSTLELGDSALYLCASSLGAAPDTQYFGPGTRLTVL.

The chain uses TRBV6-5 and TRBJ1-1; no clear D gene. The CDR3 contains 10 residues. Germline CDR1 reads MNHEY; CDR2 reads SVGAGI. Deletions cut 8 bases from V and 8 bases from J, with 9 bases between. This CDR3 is CASRLSEAFF. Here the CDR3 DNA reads TGTGCCAGCCGACTTTCCGAAGCTTTCTTT.

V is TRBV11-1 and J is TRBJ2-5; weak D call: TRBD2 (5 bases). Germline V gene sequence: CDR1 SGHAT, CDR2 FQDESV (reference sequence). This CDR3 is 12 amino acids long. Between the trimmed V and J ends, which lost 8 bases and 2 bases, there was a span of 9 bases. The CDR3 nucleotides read TGTGCCAGCGCCGGGGTTCAAGAGACCCAGTACTTC. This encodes CASAGVQETQYF.

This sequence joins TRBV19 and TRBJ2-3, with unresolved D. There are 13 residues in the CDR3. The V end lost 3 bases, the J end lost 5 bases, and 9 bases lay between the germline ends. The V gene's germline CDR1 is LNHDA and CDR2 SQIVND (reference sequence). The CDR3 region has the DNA TGTGCCAGTAGTATCTACTCTCAAGATACGCAGTATTTT. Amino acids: CASSIYSQDTQYF.

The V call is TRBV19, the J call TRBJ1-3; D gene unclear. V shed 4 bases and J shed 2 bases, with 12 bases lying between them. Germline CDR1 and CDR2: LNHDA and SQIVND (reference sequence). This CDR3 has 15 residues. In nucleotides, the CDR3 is TGTGCCAGTAGTAACGCGGGTACCCCTGGAAACACCATATATTTT. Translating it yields CASSNAGTPGNTIYF. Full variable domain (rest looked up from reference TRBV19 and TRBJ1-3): DGGITQSPKYLFRKEGQNVTLSCEQNLNHDAMYWYRQDPGQGLRLIYYSQIVNDFQKGDIAEGYSVSREKKESFPLTVTSAQKNPTAFYLCASSNAGTPGNTIYFGEGSWLTVV.

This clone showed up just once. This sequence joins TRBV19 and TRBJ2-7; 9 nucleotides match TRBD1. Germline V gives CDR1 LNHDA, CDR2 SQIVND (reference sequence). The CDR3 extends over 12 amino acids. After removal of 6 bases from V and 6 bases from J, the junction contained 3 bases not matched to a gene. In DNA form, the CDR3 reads TGTGCCAGTAGGTTGACAGGGGGCGAGCAGTACTTC. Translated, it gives CASRLTGGEQYF.

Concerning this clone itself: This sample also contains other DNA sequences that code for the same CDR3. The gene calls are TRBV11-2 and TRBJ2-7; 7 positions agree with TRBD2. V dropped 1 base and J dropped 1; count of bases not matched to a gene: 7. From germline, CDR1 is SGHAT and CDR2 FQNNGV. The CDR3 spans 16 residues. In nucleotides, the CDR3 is TGTGCCAGCAGCTTAGTGGTAGCGGGTAGTTCCTACGAGCAGTACTTC. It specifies CASSLVVAGSSYEQYF.

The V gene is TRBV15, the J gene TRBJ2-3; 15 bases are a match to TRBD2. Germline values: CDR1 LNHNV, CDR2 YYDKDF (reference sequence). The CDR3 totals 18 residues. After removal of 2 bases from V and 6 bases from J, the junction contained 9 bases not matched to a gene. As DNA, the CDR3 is TGTGCCACCAGCAGAACCCCGGGACTAGCGGGGGGCGTGGATACGCAGTATTTT. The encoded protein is CATSRTPGLAGGVDTQYF.

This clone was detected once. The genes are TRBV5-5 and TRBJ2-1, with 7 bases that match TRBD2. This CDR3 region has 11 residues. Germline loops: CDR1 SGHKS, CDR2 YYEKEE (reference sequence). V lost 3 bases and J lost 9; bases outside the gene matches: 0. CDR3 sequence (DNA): TGTGCCAGCAGCTCGGGGGGTGAGCAGTTCTTC. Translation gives CASSSGGEQFF.

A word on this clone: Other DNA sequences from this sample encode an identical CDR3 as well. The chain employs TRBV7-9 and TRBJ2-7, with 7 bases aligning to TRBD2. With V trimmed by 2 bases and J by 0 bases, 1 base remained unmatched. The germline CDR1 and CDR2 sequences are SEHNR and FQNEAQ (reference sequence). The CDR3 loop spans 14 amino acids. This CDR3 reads CASSLSGTSYEQYF. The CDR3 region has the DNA TGTGCCAGCAGCTTAAGCGGGACCTCCTACGAGCAGTACTTC.

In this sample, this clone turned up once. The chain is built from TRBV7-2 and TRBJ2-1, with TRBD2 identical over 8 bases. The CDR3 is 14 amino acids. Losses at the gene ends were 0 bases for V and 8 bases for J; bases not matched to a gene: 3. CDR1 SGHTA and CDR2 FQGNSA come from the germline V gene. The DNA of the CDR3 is TGTGCCAGCAGCTTAGCGCGGGAGGTGTATGAGCAGTTCTTC. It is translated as CASSLAREVYEQFF.

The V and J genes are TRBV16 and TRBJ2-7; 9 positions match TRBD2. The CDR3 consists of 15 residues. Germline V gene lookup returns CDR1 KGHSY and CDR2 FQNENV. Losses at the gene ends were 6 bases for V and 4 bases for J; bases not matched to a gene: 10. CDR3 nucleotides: TGTGCCAGCAGGGTTGCGGGAGGGCCTGGGTACGAGCAGTACTTC. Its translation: CASRVAGGPGYEQYF.